This passage covers 32 T cell receptor beta chains from one sample sequenced in a study of blood T cell repertoires in COVID-19. Repertoires were generated with immunoSEQ multiplex PCR, while TCRdb's copy carries only in-frame clones and drops some. The sample lists approximately 70,000 clones, about four fifths occurring once. The sequenced sample was peripheral blood. The receptors originated from a man in his 70s who had recovered from COVID-19.

The chain recombines TRBV7-2 with TRBJ2-1; 7 bases are a match to TRBD2. J lost 2 bases, V lost 8 bases, and 6 bases had no gene match. Germline V gene data show CDR1 as SGHTA and CDR2 as FQGNSA. This CDR3 region has 14 residues. CDR3 in DNA: TGTGCCAGCGCCCGCGCGGGAGCCTACAATGAGCAGTTCTTC. Protein product: CASARAGAYNEQFF.

The J gene is TRBJ2-4, the V gene TRBV29-1, with unresolved D. Germline V CDR1 and CDR2: SQVTM, ANQGSEA. This CDR3 contains 13 residues. V was cut by 1 base and J by 2 bases, with 6 bases left in between. The CDR3 region is CSVEGPTKNIQYF. For the CDR3, the DNA is TGCAGCGTTGAAGGTCCTACCAAAAACATTCAGTACTTC.

V gene TRBV19 combines with J gene TRBJ2-3, with 11 bases aligning to TRBD1. Per the germline V gene, CDR1 is LNHDA and CDR2 is SQIVND (reference sequence). This CDR3 region has 15 residues. J lost 4 bases, V lost 10 bases, and 10 bases had no gene match. CDR3 residues: CATMGWDRGSDTQYF. For the CDR3, the DNA is TGTGCCACTATGGGGTGGGACAGGGGGTCAGATACGCAGTATTTT. The entire variable domain, with the rest obtained from reference TRBV19 and TRBJ2-3, is as follows: DGGITQSPKYLFRKEGQNVTLSCEQNLNHDAMYWYRQDPGQGLRLIYYSQIVNDFQKGDIAEGYSVSREKKESFPLTVTSAQKNPTAFYLCATMGWDRGSDTQYFGPGTRLTVL.

This sequence joins TRBV28 and TRBJ2-7; D might be TRBD2 (6 bases). This CDR3 has 14 residues. From germline, CDR1 is MDHEN and CDR2 SYDVKM. V dropped 6 bases and J dropped 0 bases, with 12 bases sitting between them. The CDR3: CASSEPGLSYEQYF. The CDR3 DNA is TGTGCCAGCAGCGAACCGGGACTCTCCTACGAGCAGTACTTC.

The V gene is TRBV28, the J gene TRBJ1-5, with 8 bases fitting TRBD1. The V segment lost 8 bases and the J segment 2 bases; nucleotides outside the gene matches: 8. The CDR3 length is 15 residues. Per germline, CDR1 MDHEN and CDR2 SYDVKM. The CDR3, as DNA: TGTGCCAGCCACCAGGGGGCTGGGGGCAATCAGCCCCAGCATTTT. Translation gives CASHQGAGGNQPQHF.

The chain employs TRBV6-1 and TRBJ1-5; tentative D call: TRBD1 (5 bases). The ends were cut back, 4 bases at V and 6 bases at J, with 19 bases in the middle. The CDR3 is 16 amino acids. Germline lookup yields CDR1 MNHNS and CDR2 SASEGT. The CDR3 spells CASSGSGPRVGQPQHF. For the CDR3, the DNA is TGTGCCAGCAGTGGTTCTGGACCCAGGGTGGGTCAGCCCCAGCATTTT.

The chain links TRBV7-9 to TRBJ2-7; TRBD1 might be the D (6 bases). This CDR3 is built from 14 residues. Trimming cost V 4 bases and J 1 base, with 11 bases left between them. Germline lookup yields CDR1 SEHNR and CDR2 FQNEAQ (reference sequence). The CDR3 bases are TGTGCCAGCAGCTCAGGGACATGGTCCTACGAGCAGTACTTC. Protein: CASSSGTWSYEQYF.

This clone was observed a handful of times. The chain employs TRBV7-2 and TRBJ1-5, with 8 bases identical to TRBD1. Germline V CDR1 and CDR2: SGHTA, FQGNSA. V lost 6 bases, J lost 4 bases, and 8 bases stayed unmatched. The CDR3 consists of 15 residues. In DNA form, the CDR3 reads TGTGCCAGCAGTTCGGGACAGGTAGATAATCAGCCCCAGCATTTT. Its translation: CASSSGQVDNQPQHF.

This clone appeared a few times. The rearrangement links TRBV1 to TRBJ2-1; the table's TRBD2 call for D was not verified on the DNA. TRBV1 corresponds to a pseudogene. CDR3 length equals 20 residues. For the CDR3, the DNA is TGCACCAGCAGCCAAGATCCGGCTAGCGGGAGGGCTCAACCTGGGAATGAGCAGTTCTTC. It yields the protein CTSSQDPASGRAQPGNEQFF.

The chain couples TRBV3-1 (or the pseudogene TRBV3-2) to TRBJ2-2; D is ambiguous. Germline values: CDR1 LGHDT, CDR2 YNNKEL (reference sequence). V was pared by 0 bases and J by 1 base, with 3 bases between. The CDR3 consists of 14 residues. Written as DNA, the CDR3 is TGTGCCAGCAGCCAAGACCAGAACACCGGGGAGCTGTTTTTT. Translating gives CASSQDQNTGELFF.

The genes are TRBV4-3 and TRBJ1-1; D possibly corresponds to TRBD1 (5 bases). The germline gives CDR1 LGHNA, CDR2 YSLEER. The CDR3 is 17 amino acids. Trimming took off 3 bases at V and 1 base at J, with 18 bases between the two ends. CDR3 sequence reads: CASSQDRSGQKNTEAFF. In nucleotides, the CDR3 is TGCGCCAGCAGCCAGGATCGCTCAGGACAAAAGAACACTGAAGCTTTCTTT.

This rearrangement joins TRBV3-1 (or the pseudogene TRBV3-2) to TRBJ2-7; tentatively, D is TRBD1 (6 bases). V lost 4 bases and J 0 bases, leaving 19 bases between the germline ends. The germline V gene encodes CDR1 LGHDT and CDR2 YNNKEL (reference sequence). The CDR3 is made up of 17 amino acids. CDR3 in DNA: TGTGCCAGCAGCCCACGACATGGGGGCTTAAGCTCCTACGAGCAGTACTTC. It specifies CASSPRHGGLSSYEQYF.

The chain has TRBV18 and TRBJ1-4, with D perhaps TRBD1 (6 bases). Trimming pared 5 bases from V and 2 bases from J, leaving 6 bases between. Germline CDR1 KGHSH, CDR2 LQKENI. CDR3 length: 13 amino acids. The CDR3 sequence: CASSRGTNEKLFF. For the CDR3, the DNA is TGTGCCAGCTCAAGGGGGACTAATGAAAAACTGTTTTTT.

This rearrangement joins TRBV19 to TRBJ2-5; 8 bases fit TRBD2. Looked up from germline, CDR1 is LNHDA and CDR2 is SQIVND (reference sequence). CDR3 length equals 14 residues. V lost 1 base, J lost 3 bases, and 1 base stayed unmatched. The CDR3 sequence: CASSIGAGEETQYF. The CDR3 bases are TGTGCCAGTAGTATAGGAGCGGGGGAAGAGACCCAGTACTTC.

This clone was detected only once. The chain uses TRBV6-5 and TRBJ2-7; TRBD1 might be the D (6 bases). Germline CDR1 is MNHEY and CDR2 is SVGAGI. The CDR3 consists of 13 residues. The germline V and J ends were trimmed by 7 bases and 2 bases, with 12 bases remaining between them. DNA of the CDR3: TGTGCCAGCACCGGACAGCGAACCTACGAGCAGTACTTC. Protein sequence: CASTGQRTYEQYF.

The chain couples TRBV3-1 (or the pseudogene TRBV3-2) to TRBJ2-7; 12 bases are shared with TRBD2. The CDR3 spans 15 residues. The V and J ends lost 0 bases and 6 bases, in that order; junction bases with no gene match: 3. Germline CDR1 LGHDT, CDR2 YNNKEL (reference sequence). This chain's CDR3 is CASSQDLAGGVEQYF. Written as DNA, the CDR3 is TGTGCCAGCAGCCAAGATCTAGCGGGAGGGGTCGAGCAGTACTTC.

The CDR3 loop is CALETGGYGYTF. DNA of the CDR3: TGTGCTCTTGAGACGGGGGGCTATGGCTACACCTTC. The chain combines TRBV6-5 with TRBJ1-2; possible D gene TRBD1, 5 bases. Germline loops: CDR1 MNHEY, CDR2 SVGAGI. This CDR3 comprises 12 residues.

CDR3 sequence reads: CASSPGTGNTEAFF. CDR3 in DNA: TGTGCCAGCAGTCCCGGGACAGGGAACACTGAAGCTTTCTTT. The rearrangement uses TRBV14 and TRBJ1-1; 8 positions match TRBD1. The CDR3 spans 14 residues. CDR1 is SGHDN and CDR2 is FVKESK in the germline V gene. The V segment lost 6 bases and the J segment 1 base; nucleotides outside the gene matches: 4. Filled out from reference TRBV14 and TRBJ1-1, the complete variable domain reads EAGVTQFPSHSVIEKGQTVTLRCDPISGHDNLYWYRRVMGKEIKFLLHFVKESKQDESGMPNNRFLAERTGGTYSTLKVQPAELEDSGVYFCASSPGTGNTEAFFGQGTRLTVV.

The chain has TRBV19 and TRBJ2-5; 7 bases match TRBD2. CDR1 and CDR2 from the germline V gene are LNHDA and SQIVND (reference sequence). The CDR3 totals 13 residues. After removal of 8 bases from V and 1 base from J, the junction contained 4 bases not matched to a gene. CDR3 residues: CASGREFQETQYF. DNA of the CDR3: TGTGCCAGTGGGAGGGAGTTCCAAGAGACCCAGTACTTC.

This sequence joins TRBV3-1 (or the pseudogene TRBV3-2) and TRBJ2-7, with 10 bases that match TRBD2. The germline V gene encodes CDR1 LGHDT and CDR2 YNNKEL (reference sequence). Trimming at V came to 2 bases and at J to 4 bases, leaving 5 bases not matched to a gene. The CDR3 extends over 15 amino acids. The CDR3 DNA follows: TGTGCCAGCAGCCAAATTCTAGCGGGAGTATACGAGCAGTACTTC. It specifies CASSQILAGVYEQYF.

This clone was observed a few times. The gene calls are TRBV12-5 and TRBJ1-2; 7 bases are a match to TRBD1. CDR1 and CDR2 from the germline V gene are LGHNT and FRNRAP. The CDR3 extends over 12 amino acids. The junction had 5 bases not matched to a gene; V was cut back by 10 bases and J by 3 bases. The CDR3 region is CATEDRDYGYTF. In DNA form, the CDR3 reads TGTGCTACGGAAGACAGGGACTATGGCTACACCTTC.

This clone was observed many times. The chain links TRBV6-6 to TRBJ1-6, with 9 bases fitting TRBD1. CDR1 and CDR2 (germline): MNHNY, SVGAGI (reference sequence). Trimming took 6 bases from V and 10 from J; bases not matched to a gene: 7. This CDR3 comprises 14 residues. The CDR3 here is CASSRRTGDSPLHF. Written as DNA, the CDR3 is TGTGCCAGCAGCCGGAGGACAGGGGACTCACCCCTCCACTTT.

The V gene is TRBV19, the J gene TRBJ2-5, with D possibly being TRBD2 (6 bases). V lost 4 bases to trimming and J lost 5 bases, with 14 bases between them. Germline V gene data show CDR1 as LNHDA and CDR2 as SQIVND (reference sequence). CDR3 length: 14 residues. This chain's CDR3 is CASSRGVGYETQYF. The CDR3 bases are TGTGCCAGTAGTAGGGGGGTGGGGTATGAGACCCAGTACTTC.

This clone was observed a single time. Mismatch with germline at one junction end may stem from a read error. V usage is TRBV6-1 and J usage is TRBJ1-5, with TRBD1 as a possible D gene (6 bases). From germline, CDR1 is MNHNS and CDR2 SASEGT. The CDR3 has 15 residues. The CDR3 loop is CASSEGGGAGQPQHF. The CDR3 bases are TGTGCCAGCAGCGAAGGGGGAGGCGCCGGTCAGCCCCAGCATTTT.

V usage is TRBV19 and J usage is TRBJ2-7; 9 bases map to TRBD1. Losses at the gene ends were 4 bases for V and 6 bases for J; bases not matched to a gene: 4. This CDR3 is built from 13 residues. Germline V gives CDR1 LNHDA, CDR2 SQIVND (reference sequence). CDR3 sequence (DNA): TGTGCCAGTAGTACCGGGACAGGGACCGAGCAGTACTTC. Encoded protein: CASSTGTGTEQYF.

The rearrangement links TRBV6-2 or TRBV6-3 to TRBJ1-5; D gene ambiguous. V lost 6 bases and J lost 3, with 15 bases in between. CDR3 length: 15 residues. The germline V gene encodes CDR1 MNHEY and CDR2 SVGEGT. CDR3 amino acids: CASSRTGGINQPQHF. Written as DNA, the CDR3 is TGTGCCAGCAGCCGGACTGGAGGAATCAATCAGCCCCAGCATTTT.

The genes are TRBV19 and TRBJ2-5; the D gene is possibly TRBD1 (6 bases). The ends were cut back, 3 bases at V and 4 bases at J, with 9 bases in the middle. The germline V gene has CDR1 LNHDA and CDR2 SQIVND (reference sequence). The CDR3 is made up of 13 amino acids. DNA of the CDR3: TGTGCCAGTAGTATGAGCAGGGGAGAGACCCAGTACTTC. This sequence encodes CASSMSRGETQYF.

The chain recombines TRBV6-1 with TRBJ2-7, with D maybe TRBD1 (6 bases). Trimming took 2 bases from V and 5 from J, leaving 22 bases between them. Germline V gives CDR1 MNHNS, CDR2 SASEGT. This CDR3 contains 17 residues. CDR3 nucleotide sequence: TGTGCCAGCAGTGAATTTGGAACGGCAGGGGTTGTCCACGAGCAGTACTTC. It translates to CASSEFGTAGVVHEQYF.

This chain joins TRBV5-5 and TRBJ1-2; D possibly corresponds to TRBD1 (6 bases). Germline CDR1 reads SGHKS; CDR2 reads YYEKEE (reference sequence). The CDR3 sequence is 15 residues long. V lost 4 bases and J 4 bases, leaving 17 bases between the germline ends. The CDR3 spells CASSRTGGASYGYTF. The CDR3 DNA follows: TGTGCCAGCAGCCGCACGGGGGGCGCGAGCTATGGCTACACCTTC.

This clone showed up just once. V usage is TRBV24-1 and J usage is TRBJ2-2, with 8 nucleotides matching TRBD1. V lost 0 bases and J lost 3; bases outside the gene matches: 11. Germline CDR1 KGHDR, CDR2 SFDVKD. The CDR3 spans 19 residues. The DNA for the CDR3 is TGTGCCACCAGTGATTTGCGGGGGAGACAGGGGTTTGACACCGGGGAGCTGTTTTTT. Translating gives CATSDLRGRQGFDTGELFF.

This clone occurred a few times. The chain employs TRBV28 and TRBJ1-2, with a possible D match to TRBD1 (6 bases). Trimming took off 3 bases at V and 8 bases at J, with 16 bases between the two ends. The CDR3 has 14 amino acids. Germline lookup yields CDR1 MDHEN and CDR2 SYDVKM. CDR3 residues: CASSFPYRVEGYTF. The DNA for the CDR3 is TGTGCCAGCAGTTTCCCTTACAGGGTGGAGGGCTACACCTTC.

This clone was picked up one time. The sample holds other DNA sequences that translate to the same CDR3. The rearrangement links TRBV10-3 to TRBJ2-7; the D gene is possibly TRBD1 (6 bases). Germline assignment: CDR1 ENHRY and CDR2 SYGVKD. The CDR3 length is 16 residues. Trimming shortened V by 8 bases and J by 5 bases, and 25 bases separated the two germline ends. Here the CDR3 reads CAIGFGGGSFRDEQYF. The CDR3 region has the DNA TGTGCCATCGGGTTTGGGGGCGGTAGTTTTAGAGACGAGCAGTACTTC.